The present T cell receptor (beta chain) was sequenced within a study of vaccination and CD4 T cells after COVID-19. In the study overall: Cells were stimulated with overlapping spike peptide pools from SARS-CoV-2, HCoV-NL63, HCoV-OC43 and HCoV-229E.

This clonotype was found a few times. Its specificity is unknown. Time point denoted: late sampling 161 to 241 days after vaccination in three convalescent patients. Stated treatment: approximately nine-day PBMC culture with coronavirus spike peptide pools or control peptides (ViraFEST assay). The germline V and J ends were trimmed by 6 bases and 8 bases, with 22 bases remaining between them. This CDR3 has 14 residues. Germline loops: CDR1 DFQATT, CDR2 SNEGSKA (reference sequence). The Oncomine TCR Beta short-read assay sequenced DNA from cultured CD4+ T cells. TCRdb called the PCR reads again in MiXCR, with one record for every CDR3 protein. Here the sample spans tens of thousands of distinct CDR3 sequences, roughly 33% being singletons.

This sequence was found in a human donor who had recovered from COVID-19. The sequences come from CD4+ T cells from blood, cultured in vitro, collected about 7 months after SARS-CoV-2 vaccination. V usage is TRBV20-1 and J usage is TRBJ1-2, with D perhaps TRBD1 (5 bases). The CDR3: CSAPGTTTPRGYTF. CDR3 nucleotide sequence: TGCAGTGCACCCGGGACCACCACCCCTAGAGGCTACACCTTC.